Below are 32 T cell receptor beta chains sequenced from a single sample in a study of blood T cell repertoires in COVID-19. Profiling relied on immunoSEQ multiplex PCR, and the TCRdb table lists in-frame clones only, not all of them. The repertoire consists of 250,000 to 300,000 clones, with about four fifths occurring once and the leading ten covering 4.5% to 6.5%. Sequencing was performed on peripheral blood. These receptors were collected from a man older than 75 with acute or convalescent COVID-19.

The chain links TRBV9 to TRBJ2-3; 15 bases are shared with TRBD2. The V gene's germline CDR1 is SGDLS and CDR2 YYNGEE. This CDR3 is 19 amino acids long. V was clipped by 4 bases and J by 2 bases; unmatched bases: 11. The CDR3: CASSPPGLAGGGVTDTQYF. The CDR3 DNA is TGTGCCAGCAGCCCCCCGGGACTAGCGGGAGGAGGGGTCACAGATACGCAGTATTTT.

This clone was seen once. The chain recombines TRBV24-1 with TRBJ2-5; 8 bases align to TRBD1. This CDR3 spans 13 amino acids. Germline V gives CDR1 KGHDR, CDR2 SFDVKD. V was clipped by 7 bases and J by 5 bases; unmatched bases: 5. CDR3 DNA sequence: TGTGCCACCAGCAGGGGGCAGGGGGAGACCCAGTACTTC. It specifies CATSRGQGETQYF.

This clone showed up just a few times. The V and J genes are TRBV7-9 and TRBJ2-1, with 14 bases identical to TRBD2. After removal of 4 bases from V and 5 bases from J, the junction contained 4 bases not matched to a gene. CDR1 and CDR2 (germline): SEHNR, FQNEAQ (reference sequence). CDR3 length: 16 amino acids. CDR3 in amino acids: CASSSWTSGRNNEQFF. CDR3 nucleotide sequence: TGTGCCAGCAGCTCTTGGACTAGCGGGAGGAACAATGAGCAGTTCTTC.

The V gene is TRBV7-2, the J gene TRBJ2-1; D call uncertain. V lost 5 bases, J lost 1 base, and 6 bases lay in between. CDR1 SGHTA and CDR2 FQGNSA come from the germline V gene. The CDR3 runs 13 residues. The DNA of the CDR3 is TGTGCCAGCAGCCCGGGTTCCTACAATGAGCAGTTCTTC. Translated, it gives CASSPGSYNEQFF.

The V call is TRBV5-1, the J call TRBJ1-2, with 11 nucleotides matching TRBD1. CDR1 and CDR2 (germline): SGHRS, YFSETQ. V dropped 4 bases and J dropped 4; count of bases not matched to a gene: 6. The CDR3 has 15 residues. The CDR3 protein is CASSQRTGGAYGYTF. For the CDR3, the DNA is TGCGCCAGCAGCCAGAGGACAGGGGGCGCCTATGGCTACACCTTC.

This chain uses TRBV15 with TRBJ2-7; D is ambiguous. V lost 3 bases, J lost 6 bases, and 15 bases lay in between. Germline CDR1 reads LNHNV; CDR2 reads YYDKDF (reference sequence). The CDR3 consists of 14 residues. The CDR3 loop is CATSSGAPLLEQYF. In DNA form, the CDR3 reads TGTGCCACCAGCAGTGGAGCCCCGCTTCTCGAGCAGTACTTC.

This clone appeared a few times. This chain links TRBV3-1 (or the pseudogene TRBV3-2) with TRBJ1-2; D possibly corresponds to TRBD1 (5 bases). V lost 1 base, J lost 4 bases, and 10 bases lay in between. This CDR3 region has 14 residues. The germline V gene has CDR1 LGHDT and CDR2 YNNKEL (reference sequence). Written as DNA, the CDR3 is TGTGCCAGCAGCCAAGGGGCAGGGCCCTATGGCTACACCTTC. Translation gives CASSQGAGPYGYTF.

The rearrangement links TRBV30 to TRBJ1-4; the match to TRBD1 covers 7 bases. CDR3 length equals 15 residues. Germline V CDR1 and CDR2: GTSNPN, SVGIG (reference sequence). V lost 2 bases to trimming and J lost 4 bases; unmatched junction nucleotides: 7. The CDR3 spells CAWSIRGQINEKLFF. DNA for the CDR3: TGTGCCTGGAGTATAAGGGGACAGATTAATGAAAAACTGTTTTTT.

This chain joins TRBV6-5 and TRBJ1-1, with 8 bases lining up with TRBD1. The V and J ends lost 9 bases and 8 bases, in that order; junction bases with no gene match: 11. This CDR3 has 13 residues. CDR1 is MNHEY and CDR2 is SVGAGI in the germline V gene. The CDR3 reads CASSLTGDREAFF. Written as DNA, the CDR3 is TGTGCCAGTTCGCTGACTGGGGACAGGGAAGCTTTCTTT.

The gene calls are TRBV27 and TRBJ2-1, with 9 bases identical to TRBD2. V was pared by 1 base and J by 4 bases, with 2 bases of the junction left unmatched. Germline V gives CDR1 MNHEY, CDR2 SMNVEV (reference sequence). The CDR3 loop spans 15 amino acids. CDR3 DNA: TGTGCCAGCAGTTTATTAGCGGGAGAGTACAATGAGCAGTTCTTC. Protein sequence: CASSLLAGEYNEQFF.

V and J are TRBV5-4 and TRBJ1-2; 7 nucleotides line up with TRBD1. Looked up from germline, CDR1 is SGHNT and CDR2 is YYREEE (reference sequence). The J segment lost 1 base and the V segment lost 4 bases, leaving 4 bases of the junction unmatched. The length of the CDR3 is 14 residues. The CDR3 loop is CASSGGQFNYGYTF. CDR3 DNA sequence: TGTGCCAGCAGCGGGGGACAGTTTAACTATGGCTACACCTTC.

The CDR3 DNA reads TGTGCCAGCAGCCCCGTGCTAGCGGGAGGGGGGGAGCAGTTCTTC. As protein: CASSPVLAGGGEQFF. V and J are TRBV11-2 and TRBJ2-1; 12 bases are shared with TRBD2. The CDR3 contains 15 residues. V dropped 5 bases and J dropped 10; count of bases not matched to a gene: 9. Per the germline V gene, CDR1 is SGHAT and CDR2 is FQNNGV.

Only one count was recorded for this clone. The rearrangement uses TRBV6-5 and TRBJ1-2; a possible D gene is TRBD1 (5 bases). The ends were cut back, 1 base at V and 7 bases at J, with 13 bases in the middle. CDR1 and CDR2 (germline): MNHEY, SVGAGI. The CDR3 consists of 14 residues. This CDR3 is CASSYYRRGGGYTF. DNA of the CDR3: TGTGCCAGCAGTTACTACCGGCGGGGGGGTGGCTACACCTTC.

The chain joins TRBV6-1 to TRBJ2-2; 9 bases are shared with TRBD1. CDR1 and CDR2 (germline): MNHNS, SASEGT. The CDR3 extends over 16 amino acids. V dropped 4 bases and J dropped 1; count of bases not matched to a gene: 4. CDR3 region: CASSGTGGRNTGELFF. CDR3 sequence (DNA): TGTGCCAGCAGTGGAACAGGGGGCCGGAACACCGGGGAGCTGTTTTTT.

The chain employs TRBV5-4 and TRBJ2-5; a possible D gene is TRBD2 (6 bases). Trimming stripped 0 bases from V and 7 bases from J, with 16 bases between. This CDR3 contains 15 residues. In germline, CDR1 is SGHNT, CDR2 YYREEE (reference sequence). The CDR3 DNA is TGTGCCAGCAGCTTGGCGTCCTTACCGGAGGGGACCCAGTACTTC. Its protein is CASSLASLPEGTQYF.

This clone was recorded a few times. The chain is built from TRBV11-2 and TRBJ1-3; D is perhaps TRBD1 (6 bases). Germline CDR1 SGHAT, CDR2 FQNNGV. Trimming cost V 1 base and J 2 bases, with 6 bases left between them. CDR3 size: 14 residues. The CDR3 DNA reads as TGTGCCAGCAGCTTAGCAGGGGCTGGAAACACCATATATTTT. Protein product: CASSLAGAGNTIYF.

The chain combines TRBV7-2 with TRBJ1-1; TRBD1 is a possible D gene (5 bases). The CDR3 is 14 residues long. Deletions cut 3 bases from V and 0 bases from J, with 8 bases between. Germline assignment: CDR1 SGHTA and CDR2 FQGNSA. CDR3 in amino acids: CASSLTDVNTEAFF. CDR3 bases: TGTGCCAGCAGCTTGACAGATGTGAACACTGAAGCTTTCTTT.

Turning to this clone: Since a much larger clone is just one base distant, this may be a read error. The genes are TRBV2 and TRBJ2-7, with D maybe TRBD2 (5 bases). The CDR3 loop spans 11 amino acids. Germline V gene lookup returns CDR1 SNHLY and CDR2 FYNNEI. With 6 bases removed from V and 2 bases from J, the gap between germline ends came to 5 bases. CDR3 in amino acids: CASRRAYEQYF. The CDR3 DNA is TGTGCCAGCAGGCGGGCCTACGAGCAGTACTTC. Full variable domain (rest looked up from reference TRBV2 and TRBJ2-7): EPEVTQTPSHQVTQMGQEVILRCVPISNHLYFYWYRQILGQKVEFLVSFYNNEISEKSEIFDDQFSVERPDGSNFTLKIRSTKLEDSAMYFCASRRAYEQYFGPGTRLTVT.

The genes are TRBV7-2 and TRBJ2-3; weak D call: TRBD2 (6 bases). CDR1 SGHTA and CDR2 FQGNSA come from the germline V gene. V was pared by 5 bases and J by 15 bases, with 21 bases between. The CDR3 covers 13 residues. As DNA, the CDR3 is TGTGCCAGCAGCCCCCCCAACGCGGGGAGGATATATTTT. This encodes CASSPPNAGRIYF. Looking up the rest from reference TRBV7-2 and TRBJ2-3 gives the full variable domain: GAGVSQSPSNKVTEKGKDVELRCDPISGHTALYWYRQSLGQGLEFLIYFQGNSAPDKSGLPSDRFSAERTGGSVSTLTIQRTQQEDSAVYLCASSPPNAGRIYFGPGTRLTVL.

The V gene is TRBV5-1, the J gene TRBJ2-5; the match to TRBD2 covers 9 bases. The CDR3 length is 16 residues. The junction had 6 bases not matched to a gene; V was cut back by 1 base and J by 2 bases. The germline gives CDR1 SGHRS, CDR2 YFSETQ. The CDR3 DNA is TGCGCCAGCAGCTTGTCAGTAGCGGGGGATCAAGAGACCCAGTACTTC. Its protein is CASSLSVAGDQETQYF.

V is TRBV2 and J is TRBJ2-3; D call uncertain. The CDR3 consists of 13 residues. V shed 8 bases and J shed 2 bases, with 11 bases lying between them. CDR1 is SNHLY, CDR2 FYNNEI, per germline. The chain's CDR3 is CASLLQNTDTQYF. CDR3 DNA: TGTGCCAGCCTTCTCCAGAACACAGATACGCAGTATTTT.

The genes are TRBV3-1 (or the pseudogene TRBV3-2) and TRBJ1-4; TRBD1 might be the D (5 bases). The CDR3 runs to 11 residues. Deletions cut 3 bases from V and 10 bases from J, with 6 bases between. CDR1 LGHDT and CDR2 YNNKEL come from the germline V gene (reference sequence). The CDR3 is CASSQGGKLFF. In DNA form, the CDR3 reads TGTGCCAGCAGCCAGGGGGGAAAACTGTTTTTT.

The V call is TRBV4-1, the J call TRBJ2-5; TRBD1 is a possible D gene (7 bases). Germline V gives CDR1 MGHRA, CDR2 YSYEKL. V was trimmed by 4 bases and J by 3 bases, leaving 15 bases between them. The CDR3 covers 15 residues. CDR3 in DNA: TGCGCCAGCAGCCTTCGGGGGACAGTGGAAGAGACCCAGTACTTC. Protein product: CASSLRGTVEETQYF.

CDR3 protein: CASSDFLRGTGELFF. The CDR3 nucleotides are TGTGCCAGCAGTGACTTCTTGAGGGGGACCGGGGAGCTGTTTTTT. The chain has TRBV2 and TRBJ2-2, with D tentatively TRBD1 (6 bases). Germline CDR1 reads SNHLY; CDR2 reads FYNNEI. The CDR3 has 15 residues. V was clipped by 3 bases and J by 5 bases, with 13 bases between them.

This sequence joins TRBV7-2 and TRBJ2-1; 8 bases are shared with TRBD2. J was trimmed by 0 bases and V by 5 bases; bases with no gene match: 6. This CDR3 has 16 amino acids. Germline CDR1 and CDR2: SGHTA and FQGNSA. CDR3 protein: CASSRGGGSSYNEQFF. The CDR3 DNA reads as TGTGCCAGCAGCCGGGGGGGCGGAAGCTCCTACAATGAGCAGTTCTTC.

The genes are TRBV6-4 and TRBJ2-1; 8 positions match TRBD1. Germline CDR1 reads MRHNA; CDR2 reads SNTAGT. Unmatched junction bases numbered 7, after V lost 0 bases and J lost 9 bases. The CDR3 is made up of 15 amino acids. The CDR3 loop is CASSDSGRGPSEQFF. The DNA for the CDR3 is TGTGCCAGCAGTGACTCGGGCAGGGGGCCGAGTGAGCAGTTCTTC.

The chain couples TRBV5-1 to TRBJ2-7, with 8 positions matching TRBD1. Germline V gives CDR1 SGHRS, CDR2 YFSETQ. This CDR3 spans 15 amino acids. The V gene end was trimmed by 4 bases and the J gene end by 6 bases; junction bases not matched to a gene: 12. The CDR3 region has the DNA TGCGCCAGCAGCCCGGGACAGGCCCGGGCCCGCGAGCAGTACTTC. Its translation is CASSPGQARAREQYF.

Worth noting for this clone: Other DNA sequences in the same sample also yield this CDR3. The chain has TRBV3-1 (or the pseudogene TRBV3-2) and TRBJ1-5; possibly TRBD1 for D (5 bases). The V gene's germline CDR1 is LGHDT and CDR2 YNNKEL (reference sequence). Trimming took 4 bases from V and 5 from J, leaving 9 bases between them. The CDR3 extends over 13 amino acids. CDR3 region: CASSRDRDQPQHF. CDR3 DNA sequence: TGTGCCAGCAGCCGCGACAGAGATCAGCCCCAGCATTTT.

This clone was detected once. The genes are TRBV3-1 (or the pseudogene TRBV3-2) and TRBJ2-3; D perhaps matches TRBD2 (6 bases). V lost 0 bases to trimming and J lost 11 bases, with 12 bases between them. This CDR3 is 13 amino acids long. CDR1 and CDR2 (germline): LGHDT, YNNKEL (reference sequence). CDR3 in DNA: TGTGCCAGCAGCCAAGATACGGCGGGATGGCAGTATTTT. Translated, it gives CASSQDTAGWQYF.

To note about this clone: Other DNA sequences in this sample translate to the same CDR3. The V call is TRBV18, the J call TRBJ1-1; TRBD1 matches at 7 bases. Germline CDR1 is KGHSH and CDR2 is LQKENI. Losses at the gene ends were 3 bases for V and 4 bases for J; bases not matched to a gene: 2. The CDR3 is made up of 13 amino acids. CDR3 nucleotide sequence: TGTGCCAGCTCACCCCAGGGGGGCACTGAAGCTTTCTTT. Protein sequence: CASSPQGGTEAFF.

The V gene is TRBV6-1, the J gene TRBJ2-5; D call uncertain. The germline V and J ends were trimmed by 2 bases and 2 bases, with 6 bases remaining between them. The germline gives CDR1 MNHNS, CDR2 SASEGT. This CDR3 region has 13 residues. CDR3 bases: TGTGCCAGCAGTGAAATCTATCAAGAGACCCAGTACTTC. This encodes CASSEIYQETQYF.

This sequence joins TRBV10-3 and TRBJ2-3; possible D gene TRBD1, 5 bases. CDR1 and CDR2 from the germline V gene are ENHRY and SYGVKD. The CDR3 has 14 residues. Trimming took 0 bases from V and 2 from J, leaving 6 bases between them. This CDR3 reads CAISESTDTDTQYF. The CDR3 nucleotides are TGTGCCATCAGTGAGTCGACAGACACAGATACGCAGTATTTT.